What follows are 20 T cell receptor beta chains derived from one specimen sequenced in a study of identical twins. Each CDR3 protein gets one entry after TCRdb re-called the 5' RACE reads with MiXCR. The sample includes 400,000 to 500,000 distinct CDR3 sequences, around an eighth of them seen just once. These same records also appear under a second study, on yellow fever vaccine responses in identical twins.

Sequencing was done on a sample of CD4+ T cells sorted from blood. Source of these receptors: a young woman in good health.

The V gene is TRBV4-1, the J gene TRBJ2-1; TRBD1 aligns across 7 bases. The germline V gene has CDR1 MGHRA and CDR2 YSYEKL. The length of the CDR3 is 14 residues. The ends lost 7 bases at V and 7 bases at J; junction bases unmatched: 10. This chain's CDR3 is CASTLGTADNEQFF. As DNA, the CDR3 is TGCGCCAGCACCCTGGGGACAGCTGATAATGAGCAGTTCTTC.

The CDR3 DNA reads TGTGCCAGCGGCGGACAGTTAACTCAGCCCCAGCATTTT. Translated, it gives CASGGQLTQPQHF. The chain is built from TRBV6-2 or TRBV6-3 and TRBJ1-5, with a tentative D call TRBD1 (6 bases). V lost 8 bases and J lost 6, with 14 bases in between. There are 13 residues in the CDR3. Germline V CDR1 and CDR2: MNHEY, SVGEGT.

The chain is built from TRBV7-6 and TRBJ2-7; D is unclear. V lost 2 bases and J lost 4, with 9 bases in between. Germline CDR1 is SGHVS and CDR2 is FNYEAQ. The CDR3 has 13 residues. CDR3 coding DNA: TGTGCCAGCAGCTTAAGGTCGTTTTACGAGCAGTACTTC. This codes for CASSLRSFYEQYF. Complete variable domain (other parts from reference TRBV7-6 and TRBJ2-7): GAGVSQSPRYKVTKRGQDVALRCDPISGHVSLYWYRQALGQGPEFLTYFNYEAQQDKSGLPNDRFSAERPEGSISTLTIQRTEQRDSAMYRCASSLRSFYEQYFGPGTRLTVT.

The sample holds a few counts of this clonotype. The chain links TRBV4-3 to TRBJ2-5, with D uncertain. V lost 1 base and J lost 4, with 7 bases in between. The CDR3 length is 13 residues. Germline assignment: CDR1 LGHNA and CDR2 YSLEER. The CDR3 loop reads CASSQGYGETQYF. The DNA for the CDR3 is TGCGCCAGCAGCCAAGGGTATGGAGAGACCCAGTACTTC.

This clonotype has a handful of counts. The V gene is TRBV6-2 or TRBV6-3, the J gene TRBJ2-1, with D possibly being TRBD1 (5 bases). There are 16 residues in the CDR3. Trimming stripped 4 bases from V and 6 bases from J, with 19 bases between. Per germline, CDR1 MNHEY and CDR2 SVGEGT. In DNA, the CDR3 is TGTGCCAGCAGTTTCGGCCACATGGGAAGGGGCAATGAGCAGTTCTTC. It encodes CASSFGHMGRGNEQFF.

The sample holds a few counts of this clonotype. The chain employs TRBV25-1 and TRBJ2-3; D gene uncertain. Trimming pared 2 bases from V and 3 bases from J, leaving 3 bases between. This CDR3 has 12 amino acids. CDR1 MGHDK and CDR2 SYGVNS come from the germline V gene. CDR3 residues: CASSERTDTQYF. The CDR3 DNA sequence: TGTGCCAGCAGTGAAAGGACAGATACGCAGTATTTT. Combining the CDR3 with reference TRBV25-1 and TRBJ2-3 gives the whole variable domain EADIYQTPRYLVIGTGKKITLECSQTMGHDKMYWYQQDPGMELHLIHYSYGVNSTEKGDLSSESTVSRIRTEHFPLTLESARPSHTSQYLCASSERTDTQYFGPGTRLTVL.

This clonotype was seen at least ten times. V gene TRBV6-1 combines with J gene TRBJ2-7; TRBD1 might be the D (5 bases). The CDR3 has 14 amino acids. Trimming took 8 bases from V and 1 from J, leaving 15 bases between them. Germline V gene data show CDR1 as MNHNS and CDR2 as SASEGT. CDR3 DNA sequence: TGTGCCAGCCGCCGTTCGAGACAGTCCTACGAGCAGTACTTC. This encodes CASRRSRQSYEQYF.

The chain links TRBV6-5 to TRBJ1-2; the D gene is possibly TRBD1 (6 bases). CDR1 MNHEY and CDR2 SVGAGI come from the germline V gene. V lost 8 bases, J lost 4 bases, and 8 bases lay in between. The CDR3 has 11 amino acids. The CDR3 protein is CASSGAYGYTF. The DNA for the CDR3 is TGTGCCAGCTCAGGGGCCTATGGCTACACCTTC.

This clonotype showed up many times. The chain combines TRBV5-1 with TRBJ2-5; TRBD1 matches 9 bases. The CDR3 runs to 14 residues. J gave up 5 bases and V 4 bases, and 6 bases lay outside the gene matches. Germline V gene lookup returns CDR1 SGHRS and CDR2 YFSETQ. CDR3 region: CASSLGTGRETQYF. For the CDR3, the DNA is TGCGCCAGCAGCCTAGGGACAGGGAGGGAGACCCAGTACTTC.

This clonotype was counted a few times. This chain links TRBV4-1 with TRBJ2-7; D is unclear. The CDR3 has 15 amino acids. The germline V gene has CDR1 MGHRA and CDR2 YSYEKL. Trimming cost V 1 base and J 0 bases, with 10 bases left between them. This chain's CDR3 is CASSQAVLVSYEQYF. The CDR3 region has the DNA TGCGCCAGCAGCCAAGCCGTTCTGGTCTCCTACGAGCAGTACTTC.

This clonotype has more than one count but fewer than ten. CDR3 in amino acids: CASSLGGRGGSGWYEQYF. CDR3 DNA: TGTGCCAGCAGCTTAGGGGGTAGGGGGGGTAGCGGGTGGTACGAGCAGTACTTC. The V and J genes are TRBV7-8 and TRBJ2-7, with a weak D call TRBD2 (7 bases). V lost 1 base to trimming and J lost 4 bases, with 23 bases between them. In germline, CDR1 is SGHVS, CDR2 FQNEAQ. The CDR3 contains 18 residues.

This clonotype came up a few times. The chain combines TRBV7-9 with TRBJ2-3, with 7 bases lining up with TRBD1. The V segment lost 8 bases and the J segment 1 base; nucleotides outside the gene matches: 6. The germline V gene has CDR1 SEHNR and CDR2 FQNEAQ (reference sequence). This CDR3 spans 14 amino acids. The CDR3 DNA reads TGTGCCAGCCGCAACGGACAGGGCACAGATACGCAGTATTTT. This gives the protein CASRNGQGTDTQYF.

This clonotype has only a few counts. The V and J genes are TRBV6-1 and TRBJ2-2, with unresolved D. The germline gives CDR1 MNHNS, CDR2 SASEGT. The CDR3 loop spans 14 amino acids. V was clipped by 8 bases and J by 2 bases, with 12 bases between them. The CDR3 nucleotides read TGTGCCAGCTTAAGGCAGGCCAACACCGGGGAGCTGTTTTTT. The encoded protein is CASLRQANTGELFF.

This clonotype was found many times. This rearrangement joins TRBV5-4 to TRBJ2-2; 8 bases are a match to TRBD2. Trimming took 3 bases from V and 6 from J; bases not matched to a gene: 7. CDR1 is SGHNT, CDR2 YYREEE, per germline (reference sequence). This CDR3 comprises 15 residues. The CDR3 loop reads CASSWDGTRPGELFF. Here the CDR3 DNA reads TGTGCCAGCAGCTGGGACGGGACTAGACCCGGGGAGCTGTTTTTT.

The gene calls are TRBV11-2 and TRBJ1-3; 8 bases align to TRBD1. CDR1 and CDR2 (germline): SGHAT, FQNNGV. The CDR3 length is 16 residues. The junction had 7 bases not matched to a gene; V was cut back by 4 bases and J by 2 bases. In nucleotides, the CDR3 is TGTGCCAGCAGCTCTAGACAGGGGAGTACTGGAAACACCATATATTTT. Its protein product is CASSSRQGSTGNTIYF. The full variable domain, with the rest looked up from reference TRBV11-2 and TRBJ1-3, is EAGVAQSPRYKIIEKRQSVAFWCNPISGHATLYWYQQILGQGPKLLIQFQNNGVVDDSQLPKDRFSAERLKGVDSTLKIQPAKLEDSAVYLCASSSRQGSTGNTIYFGEGSWLTVV.

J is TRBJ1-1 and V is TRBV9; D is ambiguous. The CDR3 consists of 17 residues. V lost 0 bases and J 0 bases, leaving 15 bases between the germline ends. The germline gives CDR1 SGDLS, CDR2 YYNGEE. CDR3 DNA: TGTGCCAGCAGCGTAGCTAGCTCGCCCAGCATGAACACTGAAGCTTTCTTT. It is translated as CASSVASSPSMNTEAFF.

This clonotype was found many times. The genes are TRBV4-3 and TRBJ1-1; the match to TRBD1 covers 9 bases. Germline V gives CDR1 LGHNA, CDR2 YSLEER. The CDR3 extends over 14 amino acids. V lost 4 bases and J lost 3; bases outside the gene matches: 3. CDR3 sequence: CASSLRTGDTEAFF. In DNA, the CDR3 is TGCGCCAGCAGCCTCAGGACAGGGGACACTGAAGCTTTCTTT.

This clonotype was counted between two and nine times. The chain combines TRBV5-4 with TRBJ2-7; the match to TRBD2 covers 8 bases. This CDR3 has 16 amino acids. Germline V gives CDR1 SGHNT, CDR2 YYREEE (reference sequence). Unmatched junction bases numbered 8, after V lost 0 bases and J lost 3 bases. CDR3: CASSLGYGGGIYEQYF. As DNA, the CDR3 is TGTGCCAGCAGCTTGGGATACGGCGGGGGGATCTACGAGCAGTACTTC.

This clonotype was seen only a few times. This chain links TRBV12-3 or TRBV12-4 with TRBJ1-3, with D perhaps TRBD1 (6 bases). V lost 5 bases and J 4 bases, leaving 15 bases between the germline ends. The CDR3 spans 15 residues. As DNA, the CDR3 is TGTGCCAGCAGTAAGTACAGGGAAGTCGGAAACACCATATATTTT. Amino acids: CASSKYREVGNTIYF.

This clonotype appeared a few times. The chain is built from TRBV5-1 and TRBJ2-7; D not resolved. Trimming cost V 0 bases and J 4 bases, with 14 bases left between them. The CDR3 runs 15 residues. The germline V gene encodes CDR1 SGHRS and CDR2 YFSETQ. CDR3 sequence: CASSLAPAGPYEQYF. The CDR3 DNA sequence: TGCGCCAGCAGCTTGGCCCCGGCAGGACCTTACGAGCAGTACTTC.